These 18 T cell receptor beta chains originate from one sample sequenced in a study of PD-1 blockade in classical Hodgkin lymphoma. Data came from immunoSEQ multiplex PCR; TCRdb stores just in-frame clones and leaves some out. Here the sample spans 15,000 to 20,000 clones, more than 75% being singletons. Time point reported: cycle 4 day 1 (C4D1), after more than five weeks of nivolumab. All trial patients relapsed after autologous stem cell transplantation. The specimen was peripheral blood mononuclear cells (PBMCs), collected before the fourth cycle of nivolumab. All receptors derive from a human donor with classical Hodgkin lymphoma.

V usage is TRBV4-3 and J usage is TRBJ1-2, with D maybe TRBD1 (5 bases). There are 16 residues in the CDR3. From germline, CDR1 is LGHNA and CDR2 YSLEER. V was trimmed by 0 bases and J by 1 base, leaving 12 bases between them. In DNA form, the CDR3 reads TGCGCCAGCAGCCAAGAACAGGTTTTGGGTAACTATGGCTACACCTTC. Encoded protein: CASSQEQVLGNYGYTF.

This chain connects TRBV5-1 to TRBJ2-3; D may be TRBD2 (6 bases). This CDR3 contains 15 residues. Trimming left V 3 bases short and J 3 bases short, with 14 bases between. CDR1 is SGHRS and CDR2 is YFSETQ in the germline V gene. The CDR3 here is CASSSGGERTDTQYF. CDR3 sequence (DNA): TGCGCCAGCAGCTCCGGCGGGGAGAGGACAGATACGCAGTATTTT.

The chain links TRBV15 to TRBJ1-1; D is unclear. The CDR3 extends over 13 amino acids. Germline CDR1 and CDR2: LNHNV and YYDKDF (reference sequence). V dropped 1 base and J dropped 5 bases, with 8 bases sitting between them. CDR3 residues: CATSRGQATEAFF. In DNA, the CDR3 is TGTGCCACCAGCAGAGGGCAGGCAACTGAAGCTTTCTTT.

The CDR3 spells CASSLAGTSVREQFF. CDR3 nucleotides: TGTGCCAGCAGCTTAGCCGGGACTAGCGTCCGTGAGCAGTTCTTC. The chain uses TRBV11-2 and TRBJ2-1; TRBD2 matches at 10 bases. Trimming at V came to 1 base and at J to 9 bases, leaving 6 bases not matched to a gene. This CDR3 region has 15 residues. In germline, CDR1 is SGHAT, CDR2 FQNNGV.

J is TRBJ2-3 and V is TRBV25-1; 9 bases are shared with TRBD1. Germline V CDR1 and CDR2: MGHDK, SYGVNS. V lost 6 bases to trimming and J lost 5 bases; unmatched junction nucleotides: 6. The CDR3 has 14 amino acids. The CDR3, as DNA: TGTGCCAGCAGCGGGACAGGGTATGGAGATACGCAGTATTTT. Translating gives CASSGTGYGDTQYF.

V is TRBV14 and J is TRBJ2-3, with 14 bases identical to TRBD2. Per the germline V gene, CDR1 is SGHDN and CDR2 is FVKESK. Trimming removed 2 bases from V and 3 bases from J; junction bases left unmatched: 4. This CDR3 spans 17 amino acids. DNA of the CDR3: TGTGCCAGCAGCCAAAGGGGGACTAGCGGGAGAACAGATACGCAGTATTTT. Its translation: CASSQRGTSGRTDTQYF.

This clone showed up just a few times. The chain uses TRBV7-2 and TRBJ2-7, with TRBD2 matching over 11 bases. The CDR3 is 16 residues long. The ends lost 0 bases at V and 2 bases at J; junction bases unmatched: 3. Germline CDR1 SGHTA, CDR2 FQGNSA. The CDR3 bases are TGTGCCAGCAGCTTAGCCACTAGCGGGGGTACCTACGAGCAGTACTTC. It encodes CASSLATSGGTYEQYF.

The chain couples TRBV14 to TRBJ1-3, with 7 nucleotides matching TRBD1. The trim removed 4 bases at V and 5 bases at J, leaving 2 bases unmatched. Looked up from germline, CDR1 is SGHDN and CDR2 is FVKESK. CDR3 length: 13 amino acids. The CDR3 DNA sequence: TGTGCCAGCAGCCGACAGGGTAGAAACACCATATATTTT. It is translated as CASSRQGRNTIYF. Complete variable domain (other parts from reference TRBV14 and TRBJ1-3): EAGVTQFPSHSVIEKGQTVTLRCDPISGHDNLYWYRRVMGKEIKFLLHFVKESKQDESGMPNNRFLAERTGGTYSTLKVQPAELEDSGVYFCASSRQGRNTIYFGEGSWLTVV.

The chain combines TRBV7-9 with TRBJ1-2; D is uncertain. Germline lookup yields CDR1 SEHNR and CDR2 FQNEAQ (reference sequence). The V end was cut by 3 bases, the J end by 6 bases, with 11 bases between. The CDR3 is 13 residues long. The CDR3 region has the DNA TGTGCCAGCAGCTTGACCCCTAGCGATGGCTACACCTTC. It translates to CASSLTPSDGYTF.

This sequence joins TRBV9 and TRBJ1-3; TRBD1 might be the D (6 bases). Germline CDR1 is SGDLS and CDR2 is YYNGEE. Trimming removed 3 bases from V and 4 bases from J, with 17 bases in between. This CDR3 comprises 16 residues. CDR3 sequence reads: CASSGSSTGRGNTIYF. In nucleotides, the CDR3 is TGTGCCAGCAGCGGTAGCTCAACAGGGAGGGGAAACACCATATATTTT. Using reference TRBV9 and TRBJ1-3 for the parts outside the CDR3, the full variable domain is DSGVTQTPKHLITATGQRVTLRCSPRSGDLSVYWYQQSLDQGLQFLIQYYNGEERAKGNILERFSAQQFPDLHSELNLSSLELGDSALYFCASSGSSTGRGNTIYFGEGSWLTVV.

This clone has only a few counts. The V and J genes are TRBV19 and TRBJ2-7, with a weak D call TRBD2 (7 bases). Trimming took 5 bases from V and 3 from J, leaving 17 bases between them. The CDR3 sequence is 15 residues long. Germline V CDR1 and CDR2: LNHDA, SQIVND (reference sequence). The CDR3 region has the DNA TGTGCCAGTAGTGCTTGGGGGGGCGCGGGCTACGAGCAGTACTTC. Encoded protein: CASSAWGGAGYEQYF. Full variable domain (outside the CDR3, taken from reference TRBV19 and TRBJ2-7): DGGITQSPKYLFRKEGQNVTLSCEQNLNHDAMYWYRQDPGQGLRLIYYSQIVNDFQKGDIAEGYSVSREKKESFPLTVTSAQKNPTAFYLCASSAWGGAGYEQYFGPGTRLTVT.

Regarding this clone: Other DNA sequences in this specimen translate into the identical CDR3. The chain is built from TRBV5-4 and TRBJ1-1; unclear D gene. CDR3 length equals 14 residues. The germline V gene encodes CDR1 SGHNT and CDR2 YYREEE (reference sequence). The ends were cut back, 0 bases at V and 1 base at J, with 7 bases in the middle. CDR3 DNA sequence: TGTGCCAGCAGCTTGGGGACGGCGAACACTGAAGCTTTCTTT. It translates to CASSLGTANTEAFF.

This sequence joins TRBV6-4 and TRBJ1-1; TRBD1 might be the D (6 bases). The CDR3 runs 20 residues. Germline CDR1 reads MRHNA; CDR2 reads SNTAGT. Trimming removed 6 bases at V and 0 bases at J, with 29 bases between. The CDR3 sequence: CASRGQNWGARSSLNTEAFF. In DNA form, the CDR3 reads TGTGCCAGCAGGGGCCAGAATTGGGGGGCGAGGTCGAGTTTGAACACTGAAGCTTTCTTT.

In nucleotides, the CDR3 is TGTGCCAGCAGCTTACTCCTTAACACCGGGGAGCTGTTTTTT. It codes for CASSLLLNTGELFF. The chain couples TRBV7-3 to TRBJ2-2; no definite D call. The CDR3 spans 14 residues. Germline assignment: CDR1 SGHTA and CDR2 FQGTGA. V was cut by 2 bases and J by 2 bases, with 6 bases left in between.

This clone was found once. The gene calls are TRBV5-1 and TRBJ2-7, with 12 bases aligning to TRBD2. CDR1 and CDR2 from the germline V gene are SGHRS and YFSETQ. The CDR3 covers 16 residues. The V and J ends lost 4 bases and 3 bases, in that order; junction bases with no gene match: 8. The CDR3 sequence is CASSPGLAGSIYEQYF. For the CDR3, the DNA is TGCGCCAGCAGCCCTGGACTAGCGGGATCAATCTACGAGCAGTACTTC.

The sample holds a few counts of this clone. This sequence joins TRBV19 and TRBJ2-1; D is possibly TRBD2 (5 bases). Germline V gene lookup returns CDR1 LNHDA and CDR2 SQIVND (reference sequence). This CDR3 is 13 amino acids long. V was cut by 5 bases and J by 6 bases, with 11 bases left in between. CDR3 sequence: CASSWLASNEQFF. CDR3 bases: TGTGCCAGTAGTTGGCTAGCTTCCAATGAGCAGTTCTTC.

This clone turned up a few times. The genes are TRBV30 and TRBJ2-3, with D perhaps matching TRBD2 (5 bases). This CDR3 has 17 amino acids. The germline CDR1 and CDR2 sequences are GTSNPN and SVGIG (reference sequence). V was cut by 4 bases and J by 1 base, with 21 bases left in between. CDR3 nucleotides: TGTGCCTGGACCCTACCTCCCCCGAGGCGGGGCACAGATACGCAGTATTTT. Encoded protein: CAWTLPPPRRGTDTQYF. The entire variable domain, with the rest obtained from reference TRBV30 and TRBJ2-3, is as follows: SQTIHQWPATLVQPVGSPLSLECTVEGTSNPNLYWYRQAAGRGLQLLFYSVGIGQISSEVPQNLSASRPQDRQFILSSKKLLLSDSGFYLCAWTLPPPRRGTDTQYFGPGTRLTVL.

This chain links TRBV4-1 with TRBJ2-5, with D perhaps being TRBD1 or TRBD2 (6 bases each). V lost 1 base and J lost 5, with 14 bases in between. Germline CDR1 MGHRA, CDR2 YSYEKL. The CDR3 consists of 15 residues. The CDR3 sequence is CASSQGRQAGETQYF. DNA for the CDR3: TGCGCCAGCAGCCAAGGTCGACAGGCGGGGGAGACCCAGTACTTC.